This T cell receptor (beta chain) was obtained from a study of T cells in localized non-small cell lung cancer. TCRdb's table, derived via immunoSEQ multiplex PCR, lists solely in-frame clones and lacks some. The table has roughly 800 clones, around a third seen once. Germline V lookup: CDR1 SGHNT, CDR2 YENEEA. This CDR3 contains 14 residues. The V segment lost 6 bases and the J segment 4 bases; nucleotides outside the gene matches: 5. By proportion, this clone is large (0.1 to 1%). The antigen remains undetermined. Broader study findings: Exceeding tumor, uninvolved adjacent lung had the highest T cell clonality.

This specimen was normal lung tissue next to the tumor, taken before any cancer treatment. The source of this sequence is a male donor at least 60 years old with stage II squamous cell lung carcinoma. The J gene is TRBJ2-2, the V gene TRBV11-3; 7 positions agree with TRBD2. The DNA for the CDR3 is TGTGCCAGCAGAACTAGCGTGAGCACCGGGGAGCTGTTTTTT. Translating it yields CASRTSVSTGELFF.